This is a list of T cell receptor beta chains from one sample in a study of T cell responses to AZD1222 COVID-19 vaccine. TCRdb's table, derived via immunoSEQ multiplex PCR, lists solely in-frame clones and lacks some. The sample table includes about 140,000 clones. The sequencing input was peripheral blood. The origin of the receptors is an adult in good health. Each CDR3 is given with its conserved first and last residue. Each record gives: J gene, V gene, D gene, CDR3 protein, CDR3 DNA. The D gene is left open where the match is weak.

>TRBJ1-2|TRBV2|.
CASKGPNYGYTF
TGTGCCAGCAAGGGCCCAAACTATGGCTACACCTTC
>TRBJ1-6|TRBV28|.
CASGIGNSPLHF
TGTGCCAGCGGGATCGGGAATTCACCCCTCCACTTT
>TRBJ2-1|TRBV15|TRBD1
CATSRDLGQGAREQFF
TGTGCCACCAGCAGGGACCTAGGACAGGGGGCACGGGAGCAGTTCTTC
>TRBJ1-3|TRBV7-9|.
CASSLSVSGNTIYF
TGTGCCAGCAGCCTATCAGTCTCTGGAAACACCATATATTTT
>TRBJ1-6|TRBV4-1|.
CASSQQTGGASFPLHF
TGCGCCAGCAGCCAACAGACGGGCGGCGCGTCTTTTCCCCTCCACTTT
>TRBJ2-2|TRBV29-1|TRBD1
CSVAKLGGETGELFF
TGCAGCGTTGCGAAGTTAGGGGGCGAGACCGGGGAGCTGTTTTTT
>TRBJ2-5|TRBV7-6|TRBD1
CASSLWGPQGATRETQYF
TGTGCCAGCAGCTTATGGGGGCCACAGGGGGCAACGCGAGAGACCCAGTACTTC
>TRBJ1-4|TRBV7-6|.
CASSSRGPTNEKLFF
TGTGCCAGCAGCTCTCGAGGACCGACTAATGAAAAACTGTTTTTT
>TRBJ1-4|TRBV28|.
CASSSTGPGATNEKLFF
TGTGCCAGCAGCTCCACAGGTCCGGGGGCAACTAATGAAAAACTGTTTTTT
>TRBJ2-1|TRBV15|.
CATSRGAGSYNEQFF
TGTGCCACCAGCAGAGGGGCAGGCTCCTACAATGAGCAGTTCTTC